Presented here are 26 T cell receptor beta chains from one specimen sequenced in a study of T cell responses to AZD1222 COVID-19 vaccine. Here immunoSEQ multiplex PCR was the method, and the copy in TCRdb shows in-frame clones only, minus some. The sample lists about 120,000 clones, almost 95% occurring once. The source was peripheral blood, collected 28 days after the second AZD1222 dose. The receptors originated from an adult who received the AZD1222 COVID-19 vaccine.

There are a few counts of this clone. The chain uses TRBV3-1 (or the pseudogene TRBV3-2) and TRBJ2-1; 9 bases agree with TRBD1. V lost 1 base, J lost 7 bases, and 11 bases stayed unmatched. The CDR3 has 17 residues. Germline-derived CDR1 and CDR2 are LGHDT and YNNKEL (reference sequence). The CDR3 protein is CASSQGNRDRAQNEQFF. The CDR3 coding sequence is TGTGCCAGCAGCCAAGGAAACCGGGACAGGGCGCAAAATGAGCAGTTCTTC.

This chain joins TRBV9 and TRBJ2-7, with 10 nucleotides matching TRBD1. Trimming cost V 3 bases and J 3 bases; bases outside gene matches: 9. The CDR3 runs 16 residues. The germline gives CDR1 SGDLS, CDR2 YYNGEE. CDR3 sequence: CASSGGAGTGVYEQYF. DNA for the CDR3: TGTGCCAGCAGCGGAGGGGCCGGGACAGGGGTCTACGAGCAGTACTTC. Based on the CDR3 plus reference TRBV9 and TRBJ2-7, the full variable domain is DSGVTQTPKHLITATGQRVTLRCSPRSGDLSVYWYQQSLDQGLQFLIQYYNGEERAKGNILERFSAQQFPDLHSELNLSSLELGDSALYFCASSGGAGTGVYEQYFGPGTRLTVT.

V gene TRBV7-8 combines with J gene TRBJ2-1, with D perhaps assigned TRBD1 or TRBD2 (5 bases each). Germline V gene lookup returns CDR1 SGHVS and CDR2 FQNEAQ. Trimming pared 5 bases from V and 9 bases from J, leaving 14 bases between. The CDR3 covers 13 residues. The CDR3 sequence: CASSAGASFEQFF. The CDR3 region has the DNA TGTGCCAGCAGCGCCGGGGCGAGTTTTGAGCAGTTCTTC.

The CDR3 loop reads CASSGTGQETQYF. The CDR3 DNA follows: TGTGCCAGCAGTGGGACAGGTCAAGAGACCCAGTACTTC. The rearrangement links TRBV7-3 to TRBJ2-5, with TRBD1 matching over 8 bases. V gave up 6 bases and J gave up 2 bases; unmatched junction bases: 2. The CDR3 has 13 residues. Germline assignment: CDR1 SGHTA and CDR2 FQGTGA.

This chain links TRBV28 with TRBJ1-2; no clear D gene. Germline V gene data show CDR1 as MDHEN and CDR2 as SYDVKM. The V end lost 7 bases, the J end lost 4 bases, and 19 bases lay between the germline ends. The CDR3 consists of 15 residues. CDR3 sequence: CASKDPNWVLYGYTF. The DNA for the CDR3 is TGTGCCAGCAAAGATCCCAACTGGGTGCTCTATGGCTACACCTTC.

This chain joins TRBV7-9 and TRBJ2-1; TRBD2 might be the D (5 bases). CDR1 SEHNR and CDR2 FQNEAQ come from the germline V gene (reference sequence). V dropped 5 bases and J dropped 14 bases, with 19 bases sitting between them. This CDR3 comprises 13 residues. The CDR3 DNA reads TGTGCCAGCAGCCTCCCGGGGATGCCTAGGGAGTTCTTC. Amino acids: CASSLPGMPREFF. Full variable domain (outside the CDR3, taken from reference TRBV7-9 and TRBJ2-1): DTGVSQNPRHKITKRGQNVTFRCDPISEHNRLYWYRQTLGQGPEFLTYFQNEAQLEKSRLLSDRFSAERPKGSFSTLEIQRTEQGDSAMYLCASSLPGMPREFFGPGTRLTVL.

The chain employs TRBV14 and TRBJ2-7, with D possibly being TRBD1 or TRBD2 (5 bases each). V lost 3 bases and J lost 2, with 11 bases in between. CDR1 SGHDN and CDR2 FVKESK come from the germline V gene. The CDR3 length is 14 residues. The CDR3 region has the DNA TGTGCCAGCAGCCAGCTCAGGGACCCCTACGAGCAGTACTTC. Protein: CASSQLRDPYEQYF. The full variable domain, completed using reference TRBV14 and TRBJ2-7, is EAGVTQFPSHSVIEKGQTVTLRCDPISGHDNLYWYRRVMGKEIKFLLHFVKESKQDESGMPNNRFLAERTGGTYSTLKVQPAELEDSGVYFCASSQLRDPYEQYFGPGTRLTVT.

This clone has only a few counts. The V call is TRBV28, the J call TRBJ2-7; 9 bases match TRBD1. This CDR3 spans 16 amino acids. Trimming cost V 10 bases and J 1 base; bases outside gene matches: 14. The germline CDR1 and CDR2 sequences are MDHEN and SYDVKM. CDR3 sequence (DNA): TGTGCCACCTACGGACTTACAGGGGGCCGGTCCTACGAGCAGTACTTC. Encoded protein: CATYGLTGGRSYEQYF.

The CDR3 DNA reads TGTGCCAGCAGCGCGCGGTACGAGCAGTACTTC. Residues: CASSARYEQYF. The gene calls are TRBV7-8 and TRBJ2-7, with unresolved D. The length of the CDR3 is 11 residues. Germline assignment: CDR1 SGHVS and CDR2 FQNEAQ. Trimming stripped 5 bases from V and 4 bases from J, with 6 bases between.

The chain links TRBV7-2 to TRBJ2-1, with TRBD2 matching over 10 bases. The CDR3 consists of 17 residues. The trim removed 3 bases at V and 8 bases at J, leaving 13 bases unmatched. Germline V lookup: CDR1 SGHTA, CDR2 FQGNSA. This CDR3 reads CASSLVISSGSFYEQFF. CDR3 bases: TGTGCCAGCAGCTTGGTGATCTCTAGCGGGAGTTTCTATGAGCAGTTCTTC.

V and J are TRBV4-1 and TRBJ2-7; TRBD2 agrees at 8 bases. CDR3 length equals 19 residues. Germline CDR1 MGHRA, CDR2 YSYEKL. V lost 1 base, J lost 5 bases, and 19 bases stayed unmatched. CDR3 amino acids: CASSQGSGTGLGSRNEQYF. For the CDR3, the DNA is TGCGCCAGCAGCCAAGGGAGTGGCACGGGACTAGGTTCTCGGAACGAGCAGTACTTC.

This chain joins TRBV5-4 and TRBJ2-2; D gene unclear. There are 12 residues in the CDR3. V gave up 5 bases and J gave up 4 bases, with 6 bases separating them. Germline CDR1 SGHNT, CDR2 YYREEE (reference sequence). CDR3 protein: CASRDLTGELFF. CDR3 bases: TGTGCCAGCAGGGACCTCACCGGGGAGCTGTTTTTT.

The CDR3 DNA sequence: TGCGCCAGCAGCCCTAAACAGGGAAAGCTCCAAGAGACCCAGTACTTC. It codes for CASSPKQGKLQETQYF. The chain employs TRBV5-1 and TRBJ2-5, with a tentative D call TRBD1 (6 bases). The CDR3 totals 16 residues. CDR1 and CDR2 from the germline V gene are SGHRS and YFSETQ. V was cut by 4 bases and J by 1 base, with 17 bases left in between.

This sequence joins TRBV9 and TRBJ2-2; D is tentatively TRBD1 or TRBD2 (5 bases each). V dropped 1 base and J dropped 5 bases, with 6 bases sitting between them. The CDR3 is 13 amino acids. Germline V gene lookup returns CDR1 SGDLS and CDR2 YYNGEE. CDR3 region: CASSVWGTGELFF. The CDR3 coding sequence is TGTGCCAGCAGCGTATGGGGGACCGGGGAGCTGTTTTTT.

This chain joins TRBV6-5 and TRBJ2-7; 10 bases align to TRBD1. The trim removed 6 bases at V and 4 bases at J, leaving 6 bases unmatched. Germline assignment: CDR1 MNHEY and CDR2 SVGAGI. The length of the CDR3 is 14 residues. The CDR3 DNA reads as TGTGCCAGCAGCCGACAGGGGGCTATTTACGAGCAGTACTTC. Its translation: CASSRQGAIYEQYF.

The V gene is TRBV12-3 or TRBV12-4, the J gene TRBJ1-5, with D uncertain. Trimming pared 6 bases from V and 7 bases from J, leaving 13 bases between. The CDR3 is made up of 13 amino acids. As DNA, the CDR3 is TGTGCCAGCAGAACTAGGGTAAACCAGCCCCAGCATTTT. Its translation: CASRTRVNQPQHF.

The V and J genes are TRBV10-1 and TRBJ2-3; D is perhaps TRBD1 (5 bases). The germline V and J ends were trimmed by 4 bases and 4 bases, with 6 bases remaining between them. CDR1 is WNHNN, CDR2 SYGVQD, per germline (reference sequence). The CDR3 consists of 12 residues. CDR3 sequence (DNA): TGCGCCAGCAGTGGGGGCCCAGATACGCAGTATTTT. As protein: CASSGGPDTQYF.

The chain employs TRBV15 and TRBJ2-6; D ambiguous. The CDR3 sequence is 13 residues long. The V end was cut by 9 bases, the J end by 0 bases, with 6 bases between. CDR1 LNHNV and CDR2 YYDKDF come from the germline V gene (reference sequence). This CDR3 reads CATSNSGANVLTF. CDR3 bases: TGTGCCACATCTAACTCTGGGGCCAACGTCCTGACTTTC.

This clone was detected only once. The chain links TRBV6-5 to TRBJ2-3; TRBD2 might be the D (6 bases). This CDR3 spans 14 amino acids. CDR1 is MNHEY, CDR2 SVGAGI, per germline. Trimming pared 6 bases from V and 3 bases from J, leaving 13 bases between. The chain's CDR3 is CASSIAGRTDTQYF. The CDR3 coding sequence is TGTGCCAGCAGCATTGCGGGAAGGACAGATACGCAGTATTTT.

The genes are TRBV27 and TRBJ1-5; D gene ambiguous. Trimming left V 6 bases short and J 3 bases short, with 9 bases between. Germline V CDR1 and CDR2: MNHEY, SMNVEV (reference sequence). CDR3 length: 13 residues. CDR3 protein: CASSYRDNQPQHF. The DNA of the CDR3 is TGTGCCAGCAGCTACAGAGACAATCAGCCCCAGCATTTT.

V and J are TRBV28 and TRBJ2-7; D perhaps matches TRBD1 (5 bases). This CDR3 contains 15 residues. In germline, CDR1 is MDHEN, CDR2 SYDVKM. The V end lost 8 bases, the J end lost 4 bases, and 21 bases lay between the germline ends. CDR3 amino acids: CASAPSRDFSYEQYF. Written as DNA, the CDR3 is TGTGCCAGCGCCCCCTCCAGGGATTTTTCTTACGAGCAGTACTTC.

The rearrangement uses TRBV7-9 and TRBJ2-2; 10 bases match TRBD1. The germline gives CDR1 SEHNR, CDR2 FQNEAQ (reference sequence). The length of the CDR3 is 15 residues. V lost 5 bases and J lost 3; bases outside the gene matches: 3. CDR3 DNA sequence: TGTGCCAGCAGCCCAGGGACAGGGGACACCGGGGAGCTGTTTTTT. Translated: CASSPGTGDTGELFF.

The chain combines TRBV3-1 (or the pseudogene TRBV3-2) with TRBJ2-7, with a tentative D call TRBD2 (5 bases). CDR1 and CDR2 from the germline V gene are LGHDT and YNNKEL (reference sequence). The CDR3 length is 13 residues. The germline V and J ends were trimmed by 3 bases and 0 bases, with 6 bases remaining between them. The CDR3 reads CASSHGSSYEQYF. The CDR3 nucleotides are TGTGCCAGCAGCCATGGGAGCTCCTACGAGCAGTACTTC.

The CDR3 loop reads CASSARDRDGYTF. Written as DNA, the CDR3 is TGTGCCAGTAGTGCCCGGGACAGGGACGGCTACACCTTC. The gene calls are TRBV19 and TRBJ1-2, with TRBD1 identical over 9 bases. CDR1 and CDR2 from the germline V gene are LNHDA and SQIVND (reference sequence). Trimming at V came to 5 bases and at J to 8 bases, leaving 6 bases not matched to a gene. CDR3 length: 13 residues.

The chain combines TRBV15 with TRBJ1-4; D remains ambiguous. Between the trimmed V and J ends, which lost 0 bases and 2 bases, there was a span of 13 bases. Germline CDR1 is LNHNV and CDR2 is YYDKDF (reference sequence). The CDR3 has 17 residues. CDR3 amino acids: CATSRDQGGYTNEKLFF. CDR3 coding DNA: TGTGCCACCAGCAGAGATCAAGGAGGGTACACTAATGAAAAACTGTTTTTT.

The CDR3 bases are TGTGCCTGGAGCGGACAGGGGGCTAATGAAAAACTGTTTTTT. Its translation: CAWSGQGANEKLFF. The chain is built from TRBV30 and TRBJ1-4; 10 bases map to TRBD1. The CDR3 sequence is 14 residues long. Germline V lookup: CDR1 GTSNPN, CDR2 SVGIG (reference sequence). V shed 3 bases and J 3 bases; nucleotides not matched to a gene: 1.